The clone carrying this T cell receptor (beta chain) was counted only a few times. What it binds is not known. Its ends do not fully match the called genes, so a read error is possible. TCRdb reprocessed the PCR reads with MiXCR, giving one entry per CDR3 protein. Of about 510,000 distinct CDR3 sequences listed, about 21% are singletons. As CD8+CD4-CCR7+CD45RA+ cells, naive CD8 T cells were sorted. This entry belongs to a study of molecular identifiers for immune sequencing clone quantification. General observations from the study: Clonotypes topping 20 RNA copies carried over 98% of effector molecules but under 1% of naive ones.

Germline V CDR1 and CDR2: LNHDA, SQIVND (reference sequence). This CDR3 has 13 amino acids. Sequencing used naive CD8+ T cells from blood, with Jurkat cell RNA spiked in. The subset is: FACS-sorted CD8+CD4-CCR7+CD45RA+ naive T cells. This sequence originates from a human donor in good health. Some libraries in this study had Jurkat cell RNA spiked in. The chain uses TRBV19 and TRBJ2-7; 7 bases are a match to TRBD2. The CDR3 region has the DNA TGTGCCAGTCGTATTAGCGGGTCCTACGAGCAGTACTTC. As protein: CASRISGSYEQYF.